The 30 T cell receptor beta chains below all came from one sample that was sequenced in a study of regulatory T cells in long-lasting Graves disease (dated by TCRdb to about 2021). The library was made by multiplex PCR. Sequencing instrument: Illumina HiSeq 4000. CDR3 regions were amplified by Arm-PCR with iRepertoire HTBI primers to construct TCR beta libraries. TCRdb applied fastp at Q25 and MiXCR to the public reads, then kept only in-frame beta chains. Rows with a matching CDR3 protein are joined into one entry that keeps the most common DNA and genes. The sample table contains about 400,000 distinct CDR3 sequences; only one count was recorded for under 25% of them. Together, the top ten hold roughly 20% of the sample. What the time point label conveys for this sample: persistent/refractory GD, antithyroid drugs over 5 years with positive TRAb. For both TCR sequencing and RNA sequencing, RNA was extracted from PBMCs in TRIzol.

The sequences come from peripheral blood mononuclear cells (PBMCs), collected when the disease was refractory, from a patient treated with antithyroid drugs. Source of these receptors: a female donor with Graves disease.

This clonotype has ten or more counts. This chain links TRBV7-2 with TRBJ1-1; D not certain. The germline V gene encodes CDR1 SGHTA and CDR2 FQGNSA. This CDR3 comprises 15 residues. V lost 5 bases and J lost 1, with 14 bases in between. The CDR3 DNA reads TGTGCCAGCAGCCCAGAGGTGTGGAGGAACACTGAAGCTTTCTTT. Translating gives CASSPEVWRNTEAFF.

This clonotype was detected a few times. This chain's CDR3 is CASSFSGFNQPQHF. In DNA form, the CDR3 reads TGTGCCAGCAGTTTCTCAGGGTTCAATCAGCCCCAGCATTTT. The chain combines TRBV6-2 or TRBV6-3 with TRBJ1-5; maybe TRBD1 (5 bases). The CDR3 is made up of 14 amino acids. Looked up from germline, CDR1 is MNHEY and CDR2 is SVGEGT. V was shortened by 4 bases and J by 3 bases, with 10 bases between the two germline ends.

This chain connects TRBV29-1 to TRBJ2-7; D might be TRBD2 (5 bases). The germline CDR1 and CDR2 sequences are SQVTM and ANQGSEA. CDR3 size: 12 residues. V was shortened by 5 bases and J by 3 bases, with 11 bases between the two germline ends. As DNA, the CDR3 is TGCAGCGTTCGTGGGAGCCTCTACGAGCAGTACTTC. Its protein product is CSVRGSLYEQYF.

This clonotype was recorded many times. The CDR3 region has the DNA TGTGCCAGCAGTTCGGCAGGGGAGACCCAGTACTTC. It encodes CASSSAGETQYF. The chain uses TRBV6-2 or TRBV6-3 and TRBJ2-5; tentative D call: TRBD1 (5 bases). V was cut by 4 bases and J by 5 bases, with 8 bases left in between. The CDR3 length is 12 residues. CDR1 and CDR2 from the germline V gene are MNHEY and SVGEGT.

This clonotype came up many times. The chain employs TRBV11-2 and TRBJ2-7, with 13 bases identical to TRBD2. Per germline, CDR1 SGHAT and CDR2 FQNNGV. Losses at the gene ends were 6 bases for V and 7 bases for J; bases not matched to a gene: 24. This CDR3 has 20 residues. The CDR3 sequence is CASSSPSVTLAGGPSWEQYF. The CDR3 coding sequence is TGTGCCAGCAGTTCACCCTCGGTTACACTAGCGGGAGGGCCCTCGTGGGAGCAGTACTTC.

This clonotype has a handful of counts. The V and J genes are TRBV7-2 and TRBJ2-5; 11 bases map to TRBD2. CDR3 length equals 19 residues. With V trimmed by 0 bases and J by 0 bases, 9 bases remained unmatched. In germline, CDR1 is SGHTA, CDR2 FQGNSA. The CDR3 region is CASSLALGLAGGNQETQYF. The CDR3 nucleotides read TGTGCCAGCAGCTTAGCGTTAGGGCTAGCGGGGGGAAACCAAGAGACCCAGTACTTC.

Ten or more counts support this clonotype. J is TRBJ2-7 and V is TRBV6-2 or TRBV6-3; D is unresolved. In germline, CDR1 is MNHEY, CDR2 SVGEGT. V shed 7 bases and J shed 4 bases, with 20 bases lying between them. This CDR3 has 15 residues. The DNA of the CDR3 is TGTGCCAGCACGGCTCCCCCGGATCTGGGTTACGAGCAGTACTTC. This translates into CASTAPPDLGYEQYF.

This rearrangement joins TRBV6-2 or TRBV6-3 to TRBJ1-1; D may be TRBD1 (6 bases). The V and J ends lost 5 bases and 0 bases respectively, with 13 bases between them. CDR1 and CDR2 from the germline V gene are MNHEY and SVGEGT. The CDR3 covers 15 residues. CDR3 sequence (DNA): TGTGCCAGCAGTGAACAGGGAGCCATGAACACTGAAGCTTTCTTT. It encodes CASSEQGAMNTEAFF.

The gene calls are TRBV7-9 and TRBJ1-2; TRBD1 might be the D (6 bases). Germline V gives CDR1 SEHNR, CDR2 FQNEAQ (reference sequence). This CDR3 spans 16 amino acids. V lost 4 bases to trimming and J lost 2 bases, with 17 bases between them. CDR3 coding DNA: TGTGCCAGCAGCTCGGGGGCCCAAGGGCACAACTATGGCTACACCTTC. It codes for CASSSGAQGHNYGYTF.

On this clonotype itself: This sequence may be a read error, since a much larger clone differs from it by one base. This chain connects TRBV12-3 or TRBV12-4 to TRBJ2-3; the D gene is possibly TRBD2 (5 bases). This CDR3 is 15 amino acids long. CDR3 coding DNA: TGTGCCAGCAGTTTTGGGAGCTATAACACAGATATGCAGTATTTT. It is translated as CASSFGSYNTDMQYF.

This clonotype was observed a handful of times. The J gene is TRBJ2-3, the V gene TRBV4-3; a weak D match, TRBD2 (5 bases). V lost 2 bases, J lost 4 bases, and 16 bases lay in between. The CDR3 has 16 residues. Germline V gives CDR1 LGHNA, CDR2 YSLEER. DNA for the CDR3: TGCGCCAGCAGCCAACACCACAAGCGGCCCTCAGATACGCAGTATTTT. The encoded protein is CASSQHHKRPSDTQYF.

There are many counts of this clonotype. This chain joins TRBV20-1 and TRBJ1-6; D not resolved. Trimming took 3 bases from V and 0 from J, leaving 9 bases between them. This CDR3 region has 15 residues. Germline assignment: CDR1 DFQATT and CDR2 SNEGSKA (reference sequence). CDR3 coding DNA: TGCAGTGCTAGTCAGGAGACCTCCTATAATTCACCCCTCCACTTT. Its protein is CSASQETSYNSPLHF.

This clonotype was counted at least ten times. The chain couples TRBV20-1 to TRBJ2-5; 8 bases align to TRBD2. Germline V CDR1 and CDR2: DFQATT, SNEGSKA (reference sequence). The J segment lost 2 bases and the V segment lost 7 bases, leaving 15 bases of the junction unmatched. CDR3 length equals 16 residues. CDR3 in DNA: TGCAGTGGGAGGGCTAGCGGGCTTAGGATTCAAGAGACCCAGTACTTC. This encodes CSGRASGLRIQETQYF.

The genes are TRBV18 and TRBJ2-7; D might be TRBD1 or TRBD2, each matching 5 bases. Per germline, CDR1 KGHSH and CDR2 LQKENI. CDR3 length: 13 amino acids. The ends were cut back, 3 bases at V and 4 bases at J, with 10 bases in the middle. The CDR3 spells CASSPRDVYEQYF. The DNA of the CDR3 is TGTGCCAGCTCACCCCGGGACGTATACGAGCAGTACTTC.

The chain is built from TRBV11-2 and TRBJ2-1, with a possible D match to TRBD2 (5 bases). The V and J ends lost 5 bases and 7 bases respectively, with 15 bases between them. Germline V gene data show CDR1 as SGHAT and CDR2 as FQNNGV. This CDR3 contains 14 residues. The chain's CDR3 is CASSPLTGVNEQFF. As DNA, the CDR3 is TGTGCCAGCAGCCCCCTGACCGGGGTAAATGAGCAGTTCTTC.

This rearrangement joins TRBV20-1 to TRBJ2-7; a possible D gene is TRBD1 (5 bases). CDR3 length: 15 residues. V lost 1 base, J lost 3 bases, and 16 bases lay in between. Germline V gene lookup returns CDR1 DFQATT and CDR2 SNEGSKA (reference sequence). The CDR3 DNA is TGCAGTGCTAGAGTCCCAACAGGTCTAGGCTACGAGCAGTACTTC. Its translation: CSARVPTGLGYEQYF.

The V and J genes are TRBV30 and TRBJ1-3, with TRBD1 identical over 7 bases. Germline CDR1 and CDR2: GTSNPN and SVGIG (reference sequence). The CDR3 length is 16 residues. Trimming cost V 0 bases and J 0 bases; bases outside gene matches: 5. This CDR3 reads CAWSVRDRVSGNTIYF. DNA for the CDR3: TGTGCCTGGAGTGTACGCGACAGGGTCTCTGGAAACACCATATATTTT.

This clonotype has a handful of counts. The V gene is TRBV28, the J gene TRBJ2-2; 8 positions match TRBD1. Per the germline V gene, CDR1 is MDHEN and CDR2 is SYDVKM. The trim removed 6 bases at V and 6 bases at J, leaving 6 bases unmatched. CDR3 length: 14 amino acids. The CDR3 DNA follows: TGTGCCAGCAGGGGACAGGCCCGAGCCGGGGAGCTGTTTTTT. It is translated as CASRGQARAGELFF.

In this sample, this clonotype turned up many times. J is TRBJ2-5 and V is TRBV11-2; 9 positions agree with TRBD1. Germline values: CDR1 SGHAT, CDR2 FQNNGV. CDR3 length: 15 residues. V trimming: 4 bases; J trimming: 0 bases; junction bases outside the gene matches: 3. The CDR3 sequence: CASSSGTGNQETQYF. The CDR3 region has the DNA TGTGCCAGCAGCTCCGGGACAGGGAACCAAGAGACCCAGTACTTC.

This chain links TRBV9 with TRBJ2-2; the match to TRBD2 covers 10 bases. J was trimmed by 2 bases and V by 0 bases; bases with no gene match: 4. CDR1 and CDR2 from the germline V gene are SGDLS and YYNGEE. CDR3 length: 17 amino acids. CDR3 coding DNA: TGTGCCAGCAGCGTAGCCCTAGCGGGAGTCAACACCGGGGAGCTGTTTTTT. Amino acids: CASSVALAGVNTGELFF.

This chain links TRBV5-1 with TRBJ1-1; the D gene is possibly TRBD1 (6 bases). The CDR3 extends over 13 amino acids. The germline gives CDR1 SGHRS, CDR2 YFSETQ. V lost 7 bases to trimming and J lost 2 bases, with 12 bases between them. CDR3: CASRPGTNTEAFF. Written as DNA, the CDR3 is TGCGCCAGCCGCCCCGGGACAAACACTGAAGCTTTCTTT.

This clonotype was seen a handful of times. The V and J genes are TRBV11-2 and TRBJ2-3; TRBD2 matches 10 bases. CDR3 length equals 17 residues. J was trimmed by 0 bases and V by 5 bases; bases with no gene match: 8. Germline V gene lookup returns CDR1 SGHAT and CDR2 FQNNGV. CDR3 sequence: CASSALAGGPSTDTQYF. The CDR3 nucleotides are TGTGCCAGCAGCGCCTTAGCGGGAGGACCTAGCACAGATACGCAGTATTTT.

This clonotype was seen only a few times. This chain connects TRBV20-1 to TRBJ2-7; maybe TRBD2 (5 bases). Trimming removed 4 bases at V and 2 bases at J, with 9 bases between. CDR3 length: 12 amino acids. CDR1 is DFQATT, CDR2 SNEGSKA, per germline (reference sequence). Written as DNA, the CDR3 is TGCAGTGCTAAAAGCGGACCCTACGAGCAGTACTTC. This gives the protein CSAKSGPYEQYF.

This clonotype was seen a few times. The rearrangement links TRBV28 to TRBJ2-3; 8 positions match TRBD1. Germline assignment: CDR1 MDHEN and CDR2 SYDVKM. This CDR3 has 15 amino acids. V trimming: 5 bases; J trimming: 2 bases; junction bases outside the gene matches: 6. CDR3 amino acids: CASSRRTGYTDTQYF. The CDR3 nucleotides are TGTGCCAGCAGTCGACGGACAGGGTACACAGATACGCAGTATTTT.

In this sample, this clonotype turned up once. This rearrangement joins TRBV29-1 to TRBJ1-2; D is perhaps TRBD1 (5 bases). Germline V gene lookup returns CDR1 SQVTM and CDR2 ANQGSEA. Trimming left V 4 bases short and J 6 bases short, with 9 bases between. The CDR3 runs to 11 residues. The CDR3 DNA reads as TGCAGCGTTGCAGGGTACGATGGCTACACCTTC. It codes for CSVAGYDGYTF.

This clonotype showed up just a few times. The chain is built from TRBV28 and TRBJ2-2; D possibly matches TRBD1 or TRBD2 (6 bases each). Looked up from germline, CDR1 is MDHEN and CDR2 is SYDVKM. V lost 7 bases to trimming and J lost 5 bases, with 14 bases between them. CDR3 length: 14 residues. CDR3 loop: CASTIGGRTGELFF. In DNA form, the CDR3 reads TGTGCCAGCACCATTGGGGGGCGGACCGGGGAGCTGTTTTTT.

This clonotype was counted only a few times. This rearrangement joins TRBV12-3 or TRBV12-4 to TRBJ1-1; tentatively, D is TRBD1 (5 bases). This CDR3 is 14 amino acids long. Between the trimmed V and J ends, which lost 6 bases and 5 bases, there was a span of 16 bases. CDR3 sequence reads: CASSPTGGETEAFF. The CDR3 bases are TGTGCCAGCAGCCCGACGGGGGGGGAAACTGAAGCTTTCTTT.

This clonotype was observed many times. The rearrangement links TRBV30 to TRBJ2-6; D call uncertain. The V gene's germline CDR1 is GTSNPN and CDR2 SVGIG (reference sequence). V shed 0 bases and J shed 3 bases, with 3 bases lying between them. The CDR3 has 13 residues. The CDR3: CAWSVVGANVLTF. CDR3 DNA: TGTGCCTGGAGTGTGGTTGGGGCCAACGTCCTGACTTTC.

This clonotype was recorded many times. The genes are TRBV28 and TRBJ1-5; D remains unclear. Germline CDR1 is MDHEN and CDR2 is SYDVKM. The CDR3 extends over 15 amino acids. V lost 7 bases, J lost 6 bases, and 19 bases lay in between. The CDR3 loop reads CASISGGELSQPQHF. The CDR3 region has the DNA TGTGCCAGCATTTCCGGCGGTGAGCTTTCTCAGCCCCAGCATTTT.

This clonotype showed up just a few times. CDR3 in DNA: TGTGCCAGCAGTTACTCCCGACTAGCGGCCGGGGAGCTGTTTTTT. Protein sequence: CASSYSRLAAGELFF. This chain connects TRBV6-9 to TRBJ2-2; 9 bases are a match to TRBD2. The CDR3 loop spans 15 amino acids. Germline V lookup: CDR1 MNHGY, CDR2 SVAAGI. Unmatched junction bases numbered 5, after V lost 3 bases and J lost 6 bases.